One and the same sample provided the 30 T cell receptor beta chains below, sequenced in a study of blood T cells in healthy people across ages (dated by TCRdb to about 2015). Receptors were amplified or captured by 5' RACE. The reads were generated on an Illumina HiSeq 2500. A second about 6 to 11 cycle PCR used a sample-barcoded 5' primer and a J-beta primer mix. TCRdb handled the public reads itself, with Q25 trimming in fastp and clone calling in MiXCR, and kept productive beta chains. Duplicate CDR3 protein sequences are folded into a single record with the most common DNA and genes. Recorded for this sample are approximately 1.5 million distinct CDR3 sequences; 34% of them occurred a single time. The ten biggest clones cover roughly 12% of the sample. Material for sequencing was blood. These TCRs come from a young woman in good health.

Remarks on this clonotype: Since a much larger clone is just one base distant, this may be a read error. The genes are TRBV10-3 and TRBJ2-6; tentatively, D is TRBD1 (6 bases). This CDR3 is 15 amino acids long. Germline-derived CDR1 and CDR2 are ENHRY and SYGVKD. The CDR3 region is CAMRTVTSGANILTF. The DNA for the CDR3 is TGTGCCATGCGGACAGTTACCTCTGGGGCCAACATCCTGACTTTC.

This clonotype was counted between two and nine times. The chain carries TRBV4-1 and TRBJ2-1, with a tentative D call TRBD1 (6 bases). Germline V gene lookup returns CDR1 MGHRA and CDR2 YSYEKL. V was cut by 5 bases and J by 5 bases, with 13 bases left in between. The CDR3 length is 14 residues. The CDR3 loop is CASSGGLRDNEQFF. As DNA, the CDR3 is TGCGCCAGCAGCGGGGGCCTACGGGACAATGAGCAGTTCTTC.

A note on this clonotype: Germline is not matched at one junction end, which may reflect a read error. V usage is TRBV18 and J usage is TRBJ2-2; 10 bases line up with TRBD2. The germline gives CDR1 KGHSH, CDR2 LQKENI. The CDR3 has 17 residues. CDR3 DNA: TGTGCCAGCTCACCCCTAGCGGGGGCCGAGAACGCCGGGGAGCTGTTTTTT. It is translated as CASSPLAGAENAGELFF.

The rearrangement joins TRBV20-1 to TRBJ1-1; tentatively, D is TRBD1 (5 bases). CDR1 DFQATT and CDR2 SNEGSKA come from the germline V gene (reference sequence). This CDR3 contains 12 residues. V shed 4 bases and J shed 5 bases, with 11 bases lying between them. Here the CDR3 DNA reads TGCAGTGCTAACAAGGGGAGTACTGAAGCTTTCTTT. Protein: CSANKGSTEAFF.

The CDR3 coding sequence is TGTGCCAGCGGCCAAGGACTAGCGGGGGAGACCCAGTACTTC. Its protein is CASGQGLAGETQYF. This sequence joins TRBV28 and TRBJ2-7; TRBD2 agrees at 12 bases. The J call may be incorrect, as the DNA end agrees better with TRBJ2-5. In germline, CDR1 is MDHEN, CDR2 SYDVKM. The CDR3 extends over 14 amino acids.

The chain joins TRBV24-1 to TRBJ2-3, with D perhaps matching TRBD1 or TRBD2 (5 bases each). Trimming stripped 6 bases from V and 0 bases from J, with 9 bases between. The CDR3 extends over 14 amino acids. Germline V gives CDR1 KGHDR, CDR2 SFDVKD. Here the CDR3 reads CATSYRTSTDTQYF. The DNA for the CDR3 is TGTGCCACCAGTTACAGGACTAGCACAGATACGCAGTATTTT.

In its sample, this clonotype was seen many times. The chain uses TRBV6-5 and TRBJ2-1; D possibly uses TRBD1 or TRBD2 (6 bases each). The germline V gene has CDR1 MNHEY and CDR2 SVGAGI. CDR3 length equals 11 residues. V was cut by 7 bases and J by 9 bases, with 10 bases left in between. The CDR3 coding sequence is TGTGCCAGCACCGAGGGGGGTGAGCAGTTCTTC. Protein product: CASTEGGEQFF.

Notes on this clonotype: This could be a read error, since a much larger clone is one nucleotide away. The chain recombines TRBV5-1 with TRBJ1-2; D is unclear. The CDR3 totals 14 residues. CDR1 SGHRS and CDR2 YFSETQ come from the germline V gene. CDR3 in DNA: TGCACCAGCAGCCAACGGACGGATTCCTATGGCTACACCTTC. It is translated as CTSSQRTDSYGYTF.

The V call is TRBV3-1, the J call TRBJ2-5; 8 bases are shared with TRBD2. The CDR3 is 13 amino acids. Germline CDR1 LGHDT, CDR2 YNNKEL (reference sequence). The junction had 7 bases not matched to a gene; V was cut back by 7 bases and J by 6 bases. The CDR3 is CASTHRGGKTQYF. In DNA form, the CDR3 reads TGTGCCAGCACCCATCGGGGGGGGAAGACCCAGTACTTC.

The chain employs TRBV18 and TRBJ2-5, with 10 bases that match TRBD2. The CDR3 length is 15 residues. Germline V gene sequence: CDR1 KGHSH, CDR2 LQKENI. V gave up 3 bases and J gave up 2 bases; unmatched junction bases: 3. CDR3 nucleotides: TGTGCCAGCTCACCTAGCGGGAGGAGGCAAGAGACCCAGTACTTC. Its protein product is CASSPSGRRQETQYF.

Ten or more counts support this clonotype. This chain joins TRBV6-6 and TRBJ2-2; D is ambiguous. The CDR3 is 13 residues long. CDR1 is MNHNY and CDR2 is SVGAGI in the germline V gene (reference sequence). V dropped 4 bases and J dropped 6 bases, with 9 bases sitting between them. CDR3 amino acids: CASSFSGPGELFF. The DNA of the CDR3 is TGTGCCAGCAGTTTCTCTGGGCCCGGGGAGCTGTTTTTT.

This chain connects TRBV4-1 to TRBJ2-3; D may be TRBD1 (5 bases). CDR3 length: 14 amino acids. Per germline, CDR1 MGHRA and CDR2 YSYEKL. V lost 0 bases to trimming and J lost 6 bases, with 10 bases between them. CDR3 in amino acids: CASSQEDSPDTQYF. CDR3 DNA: TGCGCCAGCAGCCAAGAAGACAGTCCTGATACGCAGTATTTT.

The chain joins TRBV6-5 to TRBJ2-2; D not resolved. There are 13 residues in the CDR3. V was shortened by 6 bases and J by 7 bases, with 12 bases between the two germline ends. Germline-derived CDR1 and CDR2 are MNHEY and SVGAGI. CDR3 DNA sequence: TGTGCCAGCAGCCCAGGACGGGTCGGGGAGCTGTTTTTT. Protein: CASSPGRVGELFF.

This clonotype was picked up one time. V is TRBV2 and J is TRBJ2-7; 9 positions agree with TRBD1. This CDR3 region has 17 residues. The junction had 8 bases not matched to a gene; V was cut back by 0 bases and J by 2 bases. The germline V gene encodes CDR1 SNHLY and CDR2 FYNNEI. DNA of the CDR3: TGTGCCAGCAGTGAAGCGCATGGACAGGGGAACCCCTACGAGCAGTACTTC. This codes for CASSEAHGQGNPYEQYF.

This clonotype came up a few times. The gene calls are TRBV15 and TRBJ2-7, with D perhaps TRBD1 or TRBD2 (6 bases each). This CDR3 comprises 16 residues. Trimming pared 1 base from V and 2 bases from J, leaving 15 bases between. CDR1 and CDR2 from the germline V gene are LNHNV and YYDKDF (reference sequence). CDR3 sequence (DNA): TGTGCCACCAGCAGAGGGGGTGGGGGGCGAGCCTACGAGCAGTACTTC. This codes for CATSRGGGGRAYEQYF.

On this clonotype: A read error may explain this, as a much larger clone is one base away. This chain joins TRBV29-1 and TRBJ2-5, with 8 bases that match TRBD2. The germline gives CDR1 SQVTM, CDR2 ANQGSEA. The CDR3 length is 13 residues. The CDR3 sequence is CGVNRGGPETQYF. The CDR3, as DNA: TGCGGCGTTAATCGCGGGGGGCCAGAGACCCAGTACTTC.

DNA of the CDR3: TGTGCCAGCAGTTGGACATACTTTCAAGAGACCCAGTACTTC. As protein: CASSWTYFQETQYF. The V gene is TRBV2, the J gene TRBJ2-5, with a tentative D call TRBD1 (5 bases). This CDR3 has 14 residues. CDR1 and CDR2 from the germline V gene are SNHLY and FYNNEI. V shed 5 bases and J shed 2 bases, with 12 bases lying between them. Looking up the rest from reference TRBV2 and TRBJ2-5 gives the full variable domain: EPEVTQTPSHQVTQMGQEVILRCVPISNHLYFYWYRQILGQKVEFLVSFYNNEISEKSEIFDDQFSVERPDGSNFTLKIRSTKLEDSAMYFCASSWTYFQETQYFGPGTRLLVL.

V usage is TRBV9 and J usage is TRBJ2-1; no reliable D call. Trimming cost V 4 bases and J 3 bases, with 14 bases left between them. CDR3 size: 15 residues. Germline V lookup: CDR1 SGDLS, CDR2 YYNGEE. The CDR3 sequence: CASSPNPESYNEQFF. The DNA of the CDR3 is TGTGCCAGCAGCCCCAATCCCGAGAGCTACAATGAGCAGTTCTTC.

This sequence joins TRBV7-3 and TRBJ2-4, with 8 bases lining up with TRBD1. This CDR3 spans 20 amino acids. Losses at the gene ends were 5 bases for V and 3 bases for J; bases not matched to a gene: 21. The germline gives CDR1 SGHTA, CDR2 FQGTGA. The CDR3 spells CASSPRKKPGQAMGKNIQYF. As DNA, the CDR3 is TGTGCCAGCAGCCCCAGAAAAAAGCCGGGACAGGCGATGGGCAAAAACATTCAGTACTTC.

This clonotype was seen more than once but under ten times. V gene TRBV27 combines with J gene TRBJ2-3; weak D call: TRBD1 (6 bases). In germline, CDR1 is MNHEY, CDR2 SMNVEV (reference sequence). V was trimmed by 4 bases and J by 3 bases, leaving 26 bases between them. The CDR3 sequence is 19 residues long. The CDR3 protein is CASSSTYLGQRRPTDTQYF. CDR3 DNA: TGTGCCAGCAGTTCTACTTATTTAGGACAGAGACGGCCGACAGATACGCAGTATTTT.

CDR3 in amino acids: CASSELYRNRPPGTQYF. CDR3 bases: TGTGCCAGCAGTGAACTATACCGGAACCGGCCGCCAGGGACCCAGTACTTC. The chain carries TRBV2 and TRBJ2-5; D remains unclear. This CDR3 is 17 amino acids long. CDR1 is SNHLY, CDR2 FYNNEI, per germline. V shed 2 bases and J shed 7 bases, with 23 bases lying between them. The full variable domain, rest sourced from reference TRBV2 and TRBJ2-5, is EPEVTQTPSHQVTQMGQEVILRCVPISNHLYFYWYRQILGQKVEFLVSFYNNEISEKSEIFDDQFSVERPDGSNFTLKIRSTKLEDSAMYFCASSELYRNRPPGTQYFGPGTRLLVL.

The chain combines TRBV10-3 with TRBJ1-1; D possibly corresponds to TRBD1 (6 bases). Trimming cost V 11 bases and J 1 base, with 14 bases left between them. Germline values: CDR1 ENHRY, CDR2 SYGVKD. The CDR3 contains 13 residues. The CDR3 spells CALRGQTNTEAFF. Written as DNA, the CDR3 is TGTGCCTTACGCGGACAGACGAACACTGAAGCTTTCTTT.

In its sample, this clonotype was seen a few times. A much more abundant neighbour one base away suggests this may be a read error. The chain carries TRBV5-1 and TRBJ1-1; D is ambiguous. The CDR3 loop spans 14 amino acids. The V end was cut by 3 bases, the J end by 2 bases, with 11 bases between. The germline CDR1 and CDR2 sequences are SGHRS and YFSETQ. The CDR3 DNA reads TGCGCCAGCAGCTGGGCGCAGTCAAACACTGAAGCTTTCTTT. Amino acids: CASSWAQSNTEAFF. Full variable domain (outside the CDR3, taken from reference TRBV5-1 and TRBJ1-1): KAGVTQTPRYLIKTRGQQVTLSCSPISGHRSVSWYQQTPGQGLQFLFEYFSETQRNKGNFPGRFSGRQFSNSRSEMNVSTLELGDSALYLCASSWAQSNTEAFFGQGTRLTVV.

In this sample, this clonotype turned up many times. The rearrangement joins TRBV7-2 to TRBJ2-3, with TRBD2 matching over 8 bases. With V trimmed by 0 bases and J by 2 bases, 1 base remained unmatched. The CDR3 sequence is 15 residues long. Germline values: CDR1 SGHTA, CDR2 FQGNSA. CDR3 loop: CASSLAGGDTDTQYF. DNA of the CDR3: TGTGCCAGCAGCTTAGCCGGGGGGGACACAGATACGCAGTATTTT.

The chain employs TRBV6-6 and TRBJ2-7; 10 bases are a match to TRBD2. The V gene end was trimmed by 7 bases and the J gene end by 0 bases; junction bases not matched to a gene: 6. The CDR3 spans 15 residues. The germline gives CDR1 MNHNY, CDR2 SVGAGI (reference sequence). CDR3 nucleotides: TGTGCCAGCATGGGGACTAGCGCTTTCTCCTACGAGCAGTACTTC. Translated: CASMGTSAFSYEQYF.

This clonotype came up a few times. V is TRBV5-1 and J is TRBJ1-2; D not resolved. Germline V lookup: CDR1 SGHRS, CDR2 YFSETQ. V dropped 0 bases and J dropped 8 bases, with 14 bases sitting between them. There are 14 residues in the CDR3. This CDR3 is CASSLDRAPYGYTF. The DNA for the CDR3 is TGCGCCAGCAGCTTGGACCGGGCACCTTACGGCTACACCTTC.

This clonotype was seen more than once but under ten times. The chain's CDR3 is CSVDPGGHGDTQYF. The CDR3 nucleotides are TGCAGCGTTGATCCGGGAGGTCACGGGGATACGCAGTATTTT. The V gene is TRBV29-1, the J gene TRBJ2-3; 7 nucleotides match TRBD2. V was clipped by 3 bases and J by 6 bases; unmatched bases: 9. In germline, CDR1 is SQVTM, CDR2 ANQGSEA. The CDR3 has 14 residues.

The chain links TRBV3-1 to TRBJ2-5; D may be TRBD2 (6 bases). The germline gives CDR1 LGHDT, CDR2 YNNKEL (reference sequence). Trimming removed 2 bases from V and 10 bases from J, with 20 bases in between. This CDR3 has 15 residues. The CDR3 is CASSQSQGLTEDQYF. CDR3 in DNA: TGTGCCAGCAGCCAATCGCAGGGACTCACCGAGGACCAGTACTTC.

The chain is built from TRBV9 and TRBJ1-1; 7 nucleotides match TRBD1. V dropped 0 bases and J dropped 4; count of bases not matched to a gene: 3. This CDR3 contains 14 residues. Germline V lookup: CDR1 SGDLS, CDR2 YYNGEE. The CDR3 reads CASSVEAGGTEAFF. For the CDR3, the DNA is TGTGCCAGCAGCGTAGAAGCAGGGGGCACTGAAGCTTTCTTT.

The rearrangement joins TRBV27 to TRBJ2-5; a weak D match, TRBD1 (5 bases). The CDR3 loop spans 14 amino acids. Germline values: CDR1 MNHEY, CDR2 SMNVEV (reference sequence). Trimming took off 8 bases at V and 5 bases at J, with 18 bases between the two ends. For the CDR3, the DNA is TGTGCCAGCTCTCGGACATTCTCGTGGGAGACCCAGTACTTC. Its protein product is CASSRTFSWETQYF.